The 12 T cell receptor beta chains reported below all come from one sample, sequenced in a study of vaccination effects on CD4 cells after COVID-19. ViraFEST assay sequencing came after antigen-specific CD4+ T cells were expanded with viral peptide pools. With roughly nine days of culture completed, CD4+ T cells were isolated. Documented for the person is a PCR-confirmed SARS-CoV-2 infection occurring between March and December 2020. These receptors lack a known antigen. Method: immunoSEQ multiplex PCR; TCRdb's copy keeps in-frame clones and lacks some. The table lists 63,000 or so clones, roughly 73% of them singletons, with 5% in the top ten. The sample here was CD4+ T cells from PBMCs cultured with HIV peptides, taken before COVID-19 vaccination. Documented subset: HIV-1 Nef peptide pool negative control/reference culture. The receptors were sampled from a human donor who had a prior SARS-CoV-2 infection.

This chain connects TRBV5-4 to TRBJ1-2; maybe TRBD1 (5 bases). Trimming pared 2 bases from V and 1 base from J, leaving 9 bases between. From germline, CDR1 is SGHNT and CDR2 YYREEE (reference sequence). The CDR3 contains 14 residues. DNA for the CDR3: TGTGCCAGCAGCTTTCGGGACTTTAACTATGGCTACACCTTC. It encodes CASSFRDFNYGYTF.

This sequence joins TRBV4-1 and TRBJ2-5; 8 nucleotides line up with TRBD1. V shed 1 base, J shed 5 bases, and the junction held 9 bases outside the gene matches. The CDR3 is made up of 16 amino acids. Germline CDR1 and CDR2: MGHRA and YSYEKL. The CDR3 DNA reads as TGCGCCAGCAGCCAAGTGGGCCAGGGGGCTCGGGAGACCCAGTACTTC. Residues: CASSQVGQGARETQYF.

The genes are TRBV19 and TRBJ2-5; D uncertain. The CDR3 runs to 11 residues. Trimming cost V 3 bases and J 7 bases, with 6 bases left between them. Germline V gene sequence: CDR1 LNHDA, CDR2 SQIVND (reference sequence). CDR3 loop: CASSIPGTQYF. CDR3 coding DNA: TGTGCCAGTAGTATTCCAGGGACCCAGTACTTC.

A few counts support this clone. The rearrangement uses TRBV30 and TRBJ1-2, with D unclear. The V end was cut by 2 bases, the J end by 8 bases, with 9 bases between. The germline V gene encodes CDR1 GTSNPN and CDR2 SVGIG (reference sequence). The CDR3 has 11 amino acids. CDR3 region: CAWSRAGGYTF. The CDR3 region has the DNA TGTGCCTGGAGTAGGGCAGGCGGCTACACCTTC.

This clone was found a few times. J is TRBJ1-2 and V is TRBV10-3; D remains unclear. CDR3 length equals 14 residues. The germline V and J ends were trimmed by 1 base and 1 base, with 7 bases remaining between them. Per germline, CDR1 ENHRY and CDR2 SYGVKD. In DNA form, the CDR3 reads TGTGCCATCAGTGAGTACGAGGGTAACTATGGCTACACCTTC. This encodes CAISEYEGNYGYTF.

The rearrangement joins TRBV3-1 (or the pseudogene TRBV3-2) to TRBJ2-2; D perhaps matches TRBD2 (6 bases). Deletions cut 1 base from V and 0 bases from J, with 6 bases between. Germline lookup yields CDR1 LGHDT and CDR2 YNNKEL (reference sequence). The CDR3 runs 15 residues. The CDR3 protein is CASSQAGANTGELFF. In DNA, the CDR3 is TGTGCCAGCAGCCAAGCGGGGGCGAACACCGGGGAGCTGTTTTTT.

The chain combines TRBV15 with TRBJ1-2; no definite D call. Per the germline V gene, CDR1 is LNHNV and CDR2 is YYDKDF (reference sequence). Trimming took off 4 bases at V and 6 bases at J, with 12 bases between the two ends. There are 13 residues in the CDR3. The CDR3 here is CATSMGLLNGYTF. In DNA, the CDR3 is TGTGCCACCAGCATGGGCCTACTTAATGGCTACACCTTC.

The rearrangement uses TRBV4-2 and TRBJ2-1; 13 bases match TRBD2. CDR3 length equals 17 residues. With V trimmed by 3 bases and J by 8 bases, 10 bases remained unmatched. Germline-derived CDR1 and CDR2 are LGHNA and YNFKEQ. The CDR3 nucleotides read TGTGCCAGCAGCCACGGACCCGGGACTAGCGGGATATATGAGCAGTTCTTC. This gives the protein CASSHGPGTSGIYEQFF.

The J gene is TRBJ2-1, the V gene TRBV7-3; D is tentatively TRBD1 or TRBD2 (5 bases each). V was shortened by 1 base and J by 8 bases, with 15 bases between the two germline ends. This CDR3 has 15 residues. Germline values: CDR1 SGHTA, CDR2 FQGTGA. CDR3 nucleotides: TGTGCCAGCAGCTTAATTGGCAGGGAGTATGATGAGCAGTTCTTC. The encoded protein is CASSLIGREYDEQFF.

CDR3 sequence (DNA): TGTGCCAGCAGCACGAGCGGGAGAACAGATACGCAGTATTTT. Amino acids: CASSTSGRTDTQYF. The gene calls are TRBV11-1 and TRBJ2-3; TRBD2 aligns across 8 bases. V shed 5 bases, J shed 3 bases, and the junction held 4 bases outside the gene matches. CDR3 size: 14 residues. Germline CDR1 reads SGHAT; CDR2 reads FQDESV (reference sequence).

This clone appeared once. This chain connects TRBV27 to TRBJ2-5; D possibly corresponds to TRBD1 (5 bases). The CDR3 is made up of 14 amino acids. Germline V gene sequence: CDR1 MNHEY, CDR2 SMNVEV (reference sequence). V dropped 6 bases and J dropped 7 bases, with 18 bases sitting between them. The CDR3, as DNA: TGTGCCAGCAGATCCACCCAGGGCGTTGGGACCCAGTACTTC. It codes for CASRSTQGVGTQYF.

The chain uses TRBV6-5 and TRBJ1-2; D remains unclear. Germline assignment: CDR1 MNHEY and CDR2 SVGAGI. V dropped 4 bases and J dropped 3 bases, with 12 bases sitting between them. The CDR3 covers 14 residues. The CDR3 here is CASSLTAGDYGYTF. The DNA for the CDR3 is TGTGCCAGCAGTTTAACTGCAGGCGACTATGGCTACACCTTC.